The clone carrying this TCR beta chain was detected ten times or more. Its target is unknown. Read coverage stops 3 residues before the CDR3 terminus; the germline J gene supplies the remainder. Aged about 9 to 64 years, CVID subjects averaged about 40 years old. CVID subjects were neither ill nor on immunomodulatory or immunosuppressive medication at sampling. This specimen belongs to a study of T cell clonality in common variable immunodeficiency. CDR1 is MDHEN and CDR2 is SYDVKM in the germline V gene. The CDR3 extends over 14 amino acids. Trimming took 8 bases from V and 4 from J; bases not matched to a gene: 9. General study points: Common variable immunodeficiency TCR beta sequences reportedly had fewer deletions and N-nucleotide insertions.

The data were produced by immunoSEQ multiplex PCR, yet TCRdb's version contains in-frame clones alone and is incomplete. The sample presents more than 30,000 clones, none singletons. The sequenced material came from peripheral blood mononuclear cells. The TCR was taken from a human donor with common variable immunodeficiency. This sequence joins TRBV28 and TRBJ2-5; 8 positions agree with TRBD2. This chain's CDR3 is CASLRGGATETQYF. The CDR3 bases that were read are TGTGCCAGCCTCCGGGGGGGGGCGACAGAGACC. Variable domain in full (rest from reference TRBV28 and TRBJ2-5): DVKVTQSSRYLVKRTGEKVFLECVQDMDHENMFWYRQDPGLGLRLIYFSYDVKMKEKGDIPEGYSVSREKKERFSLILESASTNQTSMYLCASLRGGATETQYFGPGTRLLVL.